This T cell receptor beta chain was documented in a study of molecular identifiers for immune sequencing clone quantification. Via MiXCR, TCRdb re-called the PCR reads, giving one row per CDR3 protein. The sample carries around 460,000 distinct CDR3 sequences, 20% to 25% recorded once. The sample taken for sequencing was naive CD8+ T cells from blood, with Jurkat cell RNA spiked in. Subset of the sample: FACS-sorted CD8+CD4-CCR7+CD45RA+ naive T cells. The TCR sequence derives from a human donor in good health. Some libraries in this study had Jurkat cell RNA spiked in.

CDR3 amino acids: CASYESGNEQYF. DNA for the CDR3: TGCGCCAGCTACGAGTCCGGTAACGAGCAGTACTTC. The J gene is TRBJ2-7, the V gene TRBV5-1; no definite D call. V lost 7 bases and J lost 5, with 13 bases in between. From germline, CDR1 is SGHRS and CDR2 YFSETQ. CDR3 size: 12 residues.